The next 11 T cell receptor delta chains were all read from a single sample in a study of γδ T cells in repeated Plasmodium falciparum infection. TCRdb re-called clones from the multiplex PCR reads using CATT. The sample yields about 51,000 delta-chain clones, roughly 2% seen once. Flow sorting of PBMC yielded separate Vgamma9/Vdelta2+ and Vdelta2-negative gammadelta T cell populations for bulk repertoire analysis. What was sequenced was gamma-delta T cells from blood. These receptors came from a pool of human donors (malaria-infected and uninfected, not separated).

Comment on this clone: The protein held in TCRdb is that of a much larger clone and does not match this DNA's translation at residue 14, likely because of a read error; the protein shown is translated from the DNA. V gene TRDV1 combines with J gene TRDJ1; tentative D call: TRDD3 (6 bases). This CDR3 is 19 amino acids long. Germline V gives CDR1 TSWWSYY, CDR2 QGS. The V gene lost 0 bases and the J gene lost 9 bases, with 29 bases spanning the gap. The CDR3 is CALGELRAPPNSGVYELIF. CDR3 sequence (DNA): TGTGCTCTTGGGGAACTTAGGGCCCCTCCAAATTCTGGGGTATACGAACTCATCTTT.

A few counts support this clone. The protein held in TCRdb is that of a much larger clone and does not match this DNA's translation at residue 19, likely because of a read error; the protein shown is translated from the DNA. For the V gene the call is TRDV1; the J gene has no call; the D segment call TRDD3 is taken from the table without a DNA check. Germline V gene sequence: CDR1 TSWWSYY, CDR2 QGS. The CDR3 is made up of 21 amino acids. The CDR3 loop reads CALGEHYVFFLRGTYTDKPIF. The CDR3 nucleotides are TGTGCTCTTGGGGAACACTATGTATTTTTCTTGCGAGGGACTTACACCGATAAACCCATCTTT.

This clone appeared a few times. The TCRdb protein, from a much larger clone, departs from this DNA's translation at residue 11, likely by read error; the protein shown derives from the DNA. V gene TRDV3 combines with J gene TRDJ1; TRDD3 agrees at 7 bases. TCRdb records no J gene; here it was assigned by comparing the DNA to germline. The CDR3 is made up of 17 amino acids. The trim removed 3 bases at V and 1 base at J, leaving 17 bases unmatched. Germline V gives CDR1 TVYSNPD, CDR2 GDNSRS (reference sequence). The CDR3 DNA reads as TGTGCCTTCCCGTACTGGGGACAACGGCGGTGCACCGATAAACTCATCTTT. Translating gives CAFPYWGQRRCTDKLIF.

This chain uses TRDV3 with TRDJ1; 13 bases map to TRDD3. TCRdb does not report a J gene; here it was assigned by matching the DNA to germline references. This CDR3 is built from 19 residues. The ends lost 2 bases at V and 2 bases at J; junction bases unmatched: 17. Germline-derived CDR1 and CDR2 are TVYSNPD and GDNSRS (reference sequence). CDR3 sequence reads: CAFQRPLLGDTRLTDKLIF. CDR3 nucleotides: TGTGCCTTTCAGCGCCCGCTACTGGGGGATACGCGTTTAACCGATAAACTCATCTTT.

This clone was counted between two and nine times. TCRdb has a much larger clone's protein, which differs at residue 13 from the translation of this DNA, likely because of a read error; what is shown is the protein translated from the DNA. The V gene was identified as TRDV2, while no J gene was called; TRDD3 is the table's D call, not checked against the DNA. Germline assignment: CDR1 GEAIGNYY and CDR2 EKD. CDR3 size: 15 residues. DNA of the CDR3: TGTGCCTGTGACCCCCTGGGTGCGGGAGACGATAAACCCATCTTT. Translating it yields CACDPLGAGDDKPIF.

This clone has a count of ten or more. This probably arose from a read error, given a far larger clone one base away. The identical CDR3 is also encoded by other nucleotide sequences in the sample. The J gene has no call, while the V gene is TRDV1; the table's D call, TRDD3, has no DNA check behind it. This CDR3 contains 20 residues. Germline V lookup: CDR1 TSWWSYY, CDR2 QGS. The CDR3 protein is CALGEVLLQLGDWNTDKLIF. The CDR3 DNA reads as TGTGCTCTTGGGGAGGTCCTCCTACAACTGGGGGATTGGAACACCGATAAACTCATCTTC.

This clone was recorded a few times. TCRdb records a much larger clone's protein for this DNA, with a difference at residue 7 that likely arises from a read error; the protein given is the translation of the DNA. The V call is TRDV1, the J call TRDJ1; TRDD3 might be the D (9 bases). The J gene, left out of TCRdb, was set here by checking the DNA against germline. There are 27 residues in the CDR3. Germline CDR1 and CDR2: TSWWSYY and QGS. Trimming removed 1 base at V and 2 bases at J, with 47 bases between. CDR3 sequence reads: CALGEPPFLAPKLGDTRRKGGTDKLIF. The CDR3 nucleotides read TGTGCTCTTGGGGAACCCCCCTTCCTAGCCCCCAAGCTAGGGGATACGCGGCGAAAGGGGGGTACCGATAAACTCATCTTT.

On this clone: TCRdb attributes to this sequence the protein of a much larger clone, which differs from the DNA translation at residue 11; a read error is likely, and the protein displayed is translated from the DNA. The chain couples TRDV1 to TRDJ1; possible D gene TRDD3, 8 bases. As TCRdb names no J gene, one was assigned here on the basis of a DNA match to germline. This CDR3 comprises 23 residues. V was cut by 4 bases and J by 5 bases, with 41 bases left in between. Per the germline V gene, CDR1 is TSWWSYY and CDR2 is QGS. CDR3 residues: CALGVPSIPFLSTGGRAQDKLIF. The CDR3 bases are TGTGCTCTTGGGGTTCCGTCTATTCCCTTCCTCAGTACTGGGGGGCGAGCCCAGGATAAACTCATCTTT.

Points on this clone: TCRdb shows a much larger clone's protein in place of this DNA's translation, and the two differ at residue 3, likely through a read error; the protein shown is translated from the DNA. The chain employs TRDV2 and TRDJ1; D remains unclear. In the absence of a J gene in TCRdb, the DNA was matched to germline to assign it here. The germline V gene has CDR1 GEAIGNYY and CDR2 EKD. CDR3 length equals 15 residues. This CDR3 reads CARDTITQNTDKLIF. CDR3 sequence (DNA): TGTGCCCGTGACACCATCACCCAAAACACCGATAAACTCATCTTT.

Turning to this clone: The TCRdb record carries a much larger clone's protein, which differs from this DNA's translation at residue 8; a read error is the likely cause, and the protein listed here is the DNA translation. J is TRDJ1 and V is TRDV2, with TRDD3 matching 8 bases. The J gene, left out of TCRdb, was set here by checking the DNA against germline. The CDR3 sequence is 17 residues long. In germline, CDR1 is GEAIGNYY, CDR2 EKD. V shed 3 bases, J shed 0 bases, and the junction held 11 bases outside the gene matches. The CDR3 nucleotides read TGTGCCTGTGACTCCCTCAGTATTGGGGGATACACCGATAAACTCATCTTT. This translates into CACDSLSIGGYTDKLIF.

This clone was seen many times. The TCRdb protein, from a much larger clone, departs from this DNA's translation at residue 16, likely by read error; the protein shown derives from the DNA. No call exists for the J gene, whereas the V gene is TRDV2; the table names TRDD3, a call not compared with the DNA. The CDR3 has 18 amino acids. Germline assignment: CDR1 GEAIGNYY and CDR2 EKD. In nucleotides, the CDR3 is TGTGCCTGTGACACCGTGGGGATTGATTCCTGGGACACCCGACAGACGTTTTTC. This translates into CACDTVGIDSWDTRQTFF.